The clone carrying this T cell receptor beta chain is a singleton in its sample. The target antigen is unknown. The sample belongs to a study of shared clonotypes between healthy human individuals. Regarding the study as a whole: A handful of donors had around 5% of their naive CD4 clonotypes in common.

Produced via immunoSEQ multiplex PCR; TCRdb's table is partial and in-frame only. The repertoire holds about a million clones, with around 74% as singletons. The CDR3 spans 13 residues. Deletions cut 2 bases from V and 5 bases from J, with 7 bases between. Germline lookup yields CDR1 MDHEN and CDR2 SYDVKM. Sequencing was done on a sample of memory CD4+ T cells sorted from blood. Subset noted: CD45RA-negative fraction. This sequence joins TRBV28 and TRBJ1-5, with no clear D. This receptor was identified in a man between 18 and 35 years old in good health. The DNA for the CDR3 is TGTGCCAGCAGTTTACAGAAACATCAGCCCCAGCATTTT. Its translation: CASSLQKHQPQHF.